These 21 T cell receptor beta chains came from one sample sequenced in a study of shared clonotypes between healthy human individuals. The assay was immunoSEQ multiplex PCR, and TCRdb's table has in-frame clones only and misses some. The sample has roughly 2.6 million clones; roughly nine tenths are singletons. The material sequenced was naive CD4+ T cells sorted from blood. Subset given: CD45RA+ positively selected. All receptors derive from a man aged 18 to 29 in good health.

This chain uses TRBV19 with TRBJ2-1, with 8 bases fitting TRBD1. Per germline, CDR1 LNHDA and CDR2 SQIVND (reference sequence). CDR3 length: 16 residues. Trimming cost V 5 bases and J 3 bases; bases outside gene matches: 9. The DNA of the CDR3 is TGTGCCAGTAGTCCAACTCAGGGGGCGGGCTACAATGAGCAGTTCTTC. Translated: CASSPTQGAGYNEQFF. The full variable domain, completed using reference TRBV19 and TRBJ2-1, is DGGITQSPKYLFRKEGQNVTLSCEQNLNHDAMYWYRQDPGQGLRLIYYSQIVNDFQKGDIAEGYSVSREKKESFPLTVTSAQKNPTAFYLCASSPTQGAGYNEQFFGPGTRLTVL.

This chain uses TRBV4-2 with TRBJ2-2, with no clear D. The CDR3 runs to 14 residues. Per germline, CDR1 LGHNA and CDR2 YNFKEQ. Trimming stripped 0 bases from V and 2 bases from J, with 4 bases between. The CDR3 DNA follows: TGTGCCAGCAGCCAAGACTACAACACCGGGGAGCTGTTTTTT. This encodes CASSQDYNTGELFF.

The chain uses TRBV5-1 and TRBJ2-7; D could derive from TRBD1 or TRBD2 (5 bases each). V lost 4 bases to trimming and J lost 0 bases, with 17 bases between them. Germline loops: CDR1 SGHRS, CDR2 YFSETQ. The CDR3 is 16 amino acids. The CDR3 bases are TGCGCCAGCAGCAAGTCCGGGACGTTAAGCTCCTACGAGCAGTACTTC. Translation gives CASSKSGTLSSYEQYF.

This clone has a single count. The CDR3 spells CASSVLAGVGGDTQYF. The CDR3 region has the DNA TGTGCCAGCAGCGTACTAGCGGGAGTGGGTGGGGATACGCAGTATTTT. The V gene is TRBV9, the J gene TRBJ2-3; 10 nucleotides match TRBD2. Germline V gives CDR1 SGDLS, CDR2 YYNGEE. The CDR3 contains 16 residues. Trimming took 1 base from V and 6 from J; bases not matched to a gene: 8.

V gene TRBV7-2 combines with J gene TRBJ2-2; 11 positions match TRBD2. The CDR3 spans 17 residues. J was trimmed by 4 bases and V by 5 bases; bases with no gene match: 9. Per germline, CDR1 SGHTA and CDR2 FQGNSA. This CDR3 reads CASSRSTSGTITGELFF. The CDR3 nucleotides are TGTGCCAGCAGCCGGTCGACTAGCGGGACGATCACCGGGGAGCTGTTTTTT.

The chain links TRBV30 to TRBJ2-3; 11 positions match TRBD2. V shed 5 bases and J 1 base; nucleotides not matched to a gene: 5. Germline-derived CDR1 and CDR2 are GTSNPN and SVGIG (reference sequence). There are 15 residues in the CDR3. Written as DNA, the CDR3 is TGTGCCTGGCGGGGTAGCGGGAGGGGCACAGATACGCAGTATTTT. Its protein is CAWRGSGRGTDTQYF.

The V gene is TRBV5-1, the J gene TRBJ2-7, with 7 bases identical to TRBD1. V shed 2 bases and J 5 bases; nucleotides not matched to a gene: 16. The CDR3 totals 17 residues. Germline values: CDR1 SGHRS, CDR2 YFSETQ. The CDR3 spells CASSFTPWGRGYDEQYF. CDR3 coding DNA: TGCGCCAGCAGCTTCACCCCCTGGGGCAGGGGGTATGACGAGCAGTACTTC.

This chain links TRBV18 with TRBJ1-5, with 8 positions matching TRBD1. V was clipped by 3 bases and J by 7 bases; unmatched bases: 5. The germline CDR1 and CDR2 sequences are KGHSH and LQKENI. The length of the CDR3 is 14 residues. The CDR3 DNA follows: TGTGCCAGCTCACCGTCAGGGGGCGAACAGCCCCAGCATTTT. Encoded protein: CASSPSGGEQPQHF.

The chain uses TRBV7-3 and TRBJ2-5; 9 bases are a match to TRBD1. The CDR3 runs 15 residues. The V gene end was trimmed by 2 bases and the J gene end by 5 bases; junction bases not matched to a gene: 6. Germline CDR1 and CDR2: SGHTA and FQGTGA. CDR3 region: CASSLGDRVGETQYF. CDR3 DNA: TGTGCCAGCAGCTTAGGGGACAGGGTTGGGGAGACCCAGTACTTC.

V gene TRBV5-4 combines with J gene TRBJ2-1, with TRBD2 matching over 9 bases. The CDR3 spans 17 residues. From germline, CDR1 is SGHNT and CDR2 YYREEE (reference sequence). The V gene end was trimmed by 0 bases and the J gene end by 7 bases; junction bases not matched to a gene: 11. CDR3 residues: CASSLVLAGVGYNEQFF. CDR3 nucleotide sequence: TGTGCCAGCAGCTTGGTATTAGCGGGAGTTGGTTATAATGAGCAGTTCTTC.

The chain joins TRBV7-9 to TRBJ2-3, with D perhaps TRBD2 (5 bases). Trimming removed 5 bases at V and 0 bases at J, with 12 bases between. The CDR3 consists of 15 residues. Germline CDR1 is SEHNR and CDR2 is FQNEAQ (reference sequence). The CDR3, as DNA: TGTGCCAGCAGCCACCGGACGGGAAGCACAGATACGCAGTATTTT. It yields the protein CASSHRTGSTDTQYF.

Note on this clone: The sample contains more than one DNA sequence encoding this CDR3. This chain uses TRBV18 with TRBJ1-1, with D maybe TRBD1 (6 bases). V was shortened by 3 bases and J by 1 base, with 6 bases between the two germline ends. The germline V gene encodes CDR1 KGHSH and CDR2 LQKENI. The CDR3 extends over 13 amino acids. CDR3 DNA: TGTGCCAGCTCACCGGGACAGAACACTGAAGCTTTCTTT. Translating it yields CASSPGQNTEAFF.

The rearrangement joins TRBV18 to TRBJ2-7; D is ambiguous. The CDR3 length is 15 residues. With 6 bases removed from V and 4 bases from J, the gap between germline ends came to 19 bases. Per the germline V gene, CDR1 is KGHSH and CDR2 is LQKENI. CDR3 residues: CASSNSDGGLYEQYF. CDR3 nucleotide sequence: TGTGCCAGCTCCAACAGTGATGGCGGATTGTACGAGCAGTACTTC.

This clone was seen just once. The chain employs TRBV6-6 and TRBJ2-1; no clear D. From germline, CDR1 is MNHNY and CDR2 SVGAGI (reference sequence). CDR3 length: 13 amino acids. Trimming removed 0 bases at V and 6 bases at J, with 6 bases between. In DNA form, the CDR3 reads TGTGCCAGCAGTTACTCGACGGGCAATGAGCAGTTCTTC. Translated: CASSYSTGNEQFF.

The chain combines TRBV7-2 with TRBJ2-3; TRBD2 matches 8 bases. V lost 1 base, J lost 10 bases, and 4 bases stayed unmatched. The CDR3 is 13 residues long. Germline-derived CDR1 and CDR2 are SGHTA and FQGNSA. The CDR3 is CASSLGGTRAQYF. The CDR3 nucleotides are TGTGCCAGCAGCTTAGGAGGGACTAGAGCGCAGTATTTT.

This rearrangement joins TRBV6-5 to TRBJ1-6; weak D call: TRBD1 (5 bases). This CDR3 has 14 amino acids. Trimming shortened V by 2 bases and J by 10 bases, and 12 bases separated the two germline ends. CDR1 is MNHEY, CDR2 SVGAGI, per germline. The CDR3 sequence is CASSYGAGESPLHF. CDR3 nucleotides: TGTGCCAGCAGTTACGGGGCCGGGGAGTCACCCCTCCACTTT.

The rearrangement uses TRBV19 and TRBJ2-1; 8 bases map to TRBD1. Trimming took 6 bases from V and 8 from J; bases not matched to a gene: 12. The CDR3 runs 15 residues. CDR1 is LNHDA, CDR2 SQIVND, per germline (reference sequence). As DNA, the CDR3 is TGTGCCAGTAGAACCTTCGGGCAGGGGGCGTATGAGCAGTTCTTC. The encoded protein is CASRTFGQGAYEQFF.

The chain links TRBV6-6 to TRBJ1-4, with TRBD1 as a possible D gene (6 bases). In germline, CDR1 is MNHNY, CDR2 SVGAGI (reference sequence). V lost 5 bases to trimming and J lost 8 bases, with 15 bases between them. The CDR3 is 14 amino acids. In DNA, the CDR3 is TGTGCCAGCAGTCAACAGGGACTGCCGGAAAAACTGTTTTTT. Translated, it gives CASSQQGLPEKLFF.

Concerning this clone itself: Other DNA sequences in the same sample also yield this CDR3. The rearrangement links TRBV5-1 to TRBJ2-5; TRBD2 matches 8 bases. There are 14 residues in the CDR3. The ends lost 4 bases at V and 1 base at J; junction bases unmatched: 3. The germline V gene has CDR1 SGHRS and CDR2 YFSETQ. CDR3: CASSPGLAQETQYF. Written as DNA, the CDR3 is TGCGCCAGCAGCCCCGGACTAGCCCAAGAGACCCAGTACTTC.

The V call is TRBV20-1, the J call TRBJ2-7; D is ambiguous. Germline assignment: CDR1 DFQATT and CDR2 SNEGSKA (reference sequence). V gave up 7 bases and J gave up 3 bases, with 10 bases separating them. This CDR3 region has 11 residues. CDR3 residues: CSVLRSYEQYF. The CDR3 nucleotides read TGCAGTGTCCTCCGCAGCTACGAGCAGTACTTC.

The gene calls are TRBV2 and TRBJ1-6, with D uncertain. Germline CDR1 is SNHLY and CDR2 is FYNNEI. The CDR3 totals 12 residues. Trimming took off 5 bases at V and 10 bases at J, with 9 bases between the two ends. CDR3 coding DNA: TGTGCCAGCAGTACATGGACCTCACCCCTCCACTTT. This codes for CASSTWTSPLHF.